A single sample gave rise to the 17 T cell receptor beta chains below, sequenced in a study of blood T cell repertoires in COVID-19. Using immunoSEQ multiplex PCR, the repertoire was profiled, and TCRdb retains in-frame clones only, with some absent. This sample yields about 150,000 clones, of which 80% are seen a single time; under 0.75% belongs to the top ten. Source material: peripheral blood. These receptors were taken from a man aged 55 to 70 with acute or convalescent COVID-19.

The chain uses TRBV5-1 and TRBJ1-3; a weak D match, TRBD1 (5 bases). From germline, CDR1 is SGHRS and CDR2 YFSETQ. The CDR3 has 16 amino acids. Trimming took off 7 bases at V and 0 bases at J, with 17 bases between the two ends. CDR3 region: CASRRGHPSSGNTIYF. Written as DNA, the CDR3 is TGCGCCAGCCGCCGTGGACACCCGAGCTCTGGAAACACCATATATTTT.

The genes are TRBV10-3 and TRBJ1-1; perhaps TRBD1 as D (6 bases). The V gene lost 3 bases and the J gene lost 4 bases, with 9 bases spanning the gap. The germline CDR1 and CDR2 sequences are ENHRY and SYGVKD. The CDR3 extends over 13 amino acids. The CDR3 is CAISDVGATEAFF. CDR3 DNA: TGTGCCATCAGTGACGTGGGGGCCACTGAAGCTTTCTTT.

The chain is built from TRBV19 and TRBJ1-6; weak D call: TRBD1 (6 bases). Looked up from germline, CDR1 is LNHDA and CDR2 is SQIVND (reference sequence). Trimming shortened V by 5 bases and J by 6 bases, and 11 bases separated the two germline ends. CDR3 size: 14 residues. For the CDR3, the DNA is TGTGCCAGTAGTCCAGGACAGTTTAATTCACCCCTCCACTTT. Protein sequence: CASSPGQFNSPLHF. Full variable domain (outside the CDR3, taken from reference TRBV19 and TRBJ1-6): DGGITQSPKYLFRKEGQNVTLSCEQNLNHDAMYWYRQDPGQGLRLIYYSQIVNDFQKGDIAEGYSVSREKKESFPLTVTSAQKNPTAFYLCASSPGQFNSPLHFGNGTRLTVT.

The sample holds one count of this clone. The chain has TRBV4-2 and TRBJ2-3; 8 bases are a match to TRBD2. Germline loops: CDR1 LGHNA, CDR2 YNFKEQ. The CDR3 has 17 residues. J lost 2 bases, V lost 5 bases, and 12 bases had no gene match. In DNA, the CDR3 is TGTGCCAGCAGCTCAGTCCTGACTAGCGAACCCACAGATACGCAGTATTTT. This gives the protein CASSSVLTSEPTDTQYF.

This clone was counted a single time. The rearrangement links TRBV27 to TRBJ2-7, with TRBD1 identical over 7 bases. The CDR3 contains 14 residues. J gave up 2 bases and V 1 base, and 2 bases lay outside the gene matches. Germline CDR1 MNHEY, CDR2 SMNVEV (reference sequence). CDR3: CASSLYQGAYEQYF. The CDR3, as DNA: TGTGCCAGCAGTTTATATCAGGGGGCCTACGAGCAGTACTTC.

V and J are TRBV12-3 or TRBV12-4 and TRBJ2-7, with TRBD1 matching over 7 bases. This CDR3 has 12 residues. The V segment lost 6 bases and the J segment 5 bases; nucleotides outside the gene matches: 4. DNA for the CDR3: TGTGCCAGCAGCCGACAGGGTCACGAGCAGTACTTC. It is translated as CASSRQGHEQYF.

This rearrangement joins TRBV6-2 or TRBV6-3 to TRBJ2-3; 9 bases match TRBD1. The germline V gene has CDR1 MNHEY and CDR2 SVGEGT. V lost 2 bases to trimming and J lost 4 bases; unmatched junction nucleotides: 7. This CDR3 is 16 amino acids long. DNA for the CDR3: TGTGCCAGCAGTTACCTCGGACAGGGGATTTCAGATACGCAGTATTTT. Translation: CASSYLGQGISDTQYF.

In this sample, this clone turned up a few times. The rearrangement uses TRBV27 and TRBJ1-1; 10 nucleotides align to TRBD1. With V trimmed by 5 bases and J by 4 bases, 7 bases remained unmatched. This CDR3 comprises 15 residues. Germline assignment: CDR1 MNHEY and CDR2 SMNVEV (reference sequence). DNA for the CDR3: TGTGCCAGCAGTCCGCGGACAGGGGGAGGCACTGAAGCTTTCTTT. It translates to CASSPRTGGGTEAFF.

The gene calls are TRBV11-2 and TRBJ2-1; possible D gene TRBD1, 6 bases. Germline V gene data show CDR1 as SGHAT and CDR2 as FQNNGV. Deletions cut 0 bases from V and 16 bases from J, with 16 bases between. The length of the CDR3 is 13 residues. This chain's CDR3 is CASSLEGDTLLFF. In DNA, the CDR3 is TGTGCCAGCAGCTTAGAGGGGGACACCCTCCTTTTCTTC.

The chain couples TRBV2 to TRBJ1-2; a possible D gene is TRBD1 (5 bases). Trimming took 7 bases from V and 7 from J, leaving 13 bases between them. This CDR3 contains 12 residues. Germline lookup yields CDR1 SNHLY and CDR2 FYNNEI. CDR3 nucleotide sequence: TGTGCCAGCAACGCAGGGAGGGGTGGCTACACCTTC. It encodes CASNAGRGGYTF.

The chain uses TRBV5-5 and TRBJ2-7; possibly TRBD1 for D (6 bases). Germline CDR1 and CDR2: SGHKS and YYEKEE (reference sequence). The CDR3 covers 17 residues. V gave up 0 bases and J gave up 0 bases, with 16 bases separating them. The CDR3 is CASSLGDTGSVSYEQYF. For the CDR3, the DNA is TGTGCCAGCAGCTTGGGGGACACCGGTTCTGTCTCCTACGAGCAGTACTTC.

This rearrangement joins TRBV21-1 to TRBJ1-5. TRBV21-1 is classified as a pseudogene. The CDR3 consists of 14 residues. DNA for the CDR3: TGTGCCAGCAGCAAAGGAGGAGTGAATCAGCCCCAGCATTTT. This sequence encodes CASSKGGVNQPQHF.

This chain connects TRBV28 to TRBJ1-1; the D gene is possibly TRBD1 (6 bases). Germline CDR1 MDHEN, CDR2 SYDVKM. The V end lost 8 bases, the J end lost 7 bases, and 17 bases lay between the germline ends. The CDR3 contains 13 residues. The CDR3 DNA sequence: TGTGCCAGCTCGAGAACAGGGAGGGGTGAAGCTTTCTTT. This codes for CASSRTGRGEAFF.

The chain uses TRBV10-3 and TRBJ2-7, with 7 bases aligning to TRBD1. Germline CDR1 is ENHRY and CDR2 is SYGVKD. V lost 5 bases, J lost 5 bases, and 15 bases stayed unmatched. The CDR3 length is 16 residues. The chain's CDR3 is CAISSRRDSVWDEQYF. The CDR3 DNA sequence: TGTGCCATCAGTTCGCGCCGGGACAGCGTTTGGGACGAGCAGTACTTC.

This clone appeared a few times. In DNA, the CDR3 is TGCAGTGCTAGGGGGCAACGGGTAGCTTTCTTT. This translates into CSARGQRVAFF. This chain uses TRBV20-1 with TRBJ1-1; TRBD1 is a possible D gene (5 bases). V dropped 3 bases and J dropped 10 bases, with 12 bases sitting between them. From germline, CDR1 is DFQATT and CDR2 SNEGSKA (reference sequence). The CDR3 totals 11 residues.

The chain couples TRBV7-2 to TRBJ2-1; 11 bases align to TRBD2. The CDR3 sequence is 14 residues long. V was clipped by 1 base and J by 16 bases; unmatched bases: 9. Germline V gives CDR1 SGHTA, CDR2 FQGNSA. The CDR3 DNA sequence: TGTGCCAGCAGCTTAGAGGGTAGCGGGGGGGCCGAATTCTTC. This encodes CASSLEGSGGAEFF.

The chain joins TRBV7-8 to TRBJ2-7; 10 bases fit TRBD1. CDR3 length equals 14 residues. Germline values: CDR1 SGHVS, CDR2 FQNEAQ. V was clipped by 8 bases and J by 3 bases; unmatched bases: 7. The CDR3, as DNA: TGTGCCAGCGGGGACAGGGGAGAATACTACGAGCAGTACTTC. This encodes CASGDRGEYYEQYF.